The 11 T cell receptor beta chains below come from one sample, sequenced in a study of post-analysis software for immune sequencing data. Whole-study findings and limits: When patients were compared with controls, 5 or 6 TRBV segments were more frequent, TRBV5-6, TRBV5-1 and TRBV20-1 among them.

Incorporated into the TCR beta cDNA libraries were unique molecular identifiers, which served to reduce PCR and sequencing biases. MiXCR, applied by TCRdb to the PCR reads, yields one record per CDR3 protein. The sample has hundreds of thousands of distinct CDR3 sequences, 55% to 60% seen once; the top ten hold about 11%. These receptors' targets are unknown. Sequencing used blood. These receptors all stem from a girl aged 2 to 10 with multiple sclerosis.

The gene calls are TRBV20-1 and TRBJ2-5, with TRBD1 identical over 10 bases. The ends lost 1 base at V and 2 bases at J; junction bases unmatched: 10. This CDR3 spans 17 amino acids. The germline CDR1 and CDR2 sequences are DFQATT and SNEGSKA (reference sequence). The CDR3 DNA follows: TGCAGTGCTAGAGCCCGACCCGGGACAGGGGCACAAGAGACCCAGTACTTC. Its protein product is CSARARPGTGAQETQYF.

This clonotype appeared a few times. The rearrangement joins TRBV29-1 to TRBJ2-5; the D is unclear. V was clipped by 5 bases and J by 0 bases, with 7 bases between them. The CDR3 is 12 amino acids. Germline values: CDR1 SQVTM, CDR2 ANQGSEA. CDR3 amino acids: CSVIEDQETQYF. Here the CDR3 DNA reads TGCAGCGTTATAGAGGACCAAGAGACCCAGTACTTC.

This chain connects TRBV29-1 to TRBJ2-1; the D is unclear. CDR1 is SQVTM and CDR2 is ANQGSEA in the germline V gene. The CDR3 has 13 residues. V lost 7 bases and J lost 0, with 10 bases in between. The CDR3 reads CSADQASYNEQFF. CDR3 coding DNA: TGCAGCGCCGACCAGGCCTCCTACAATGAGCAGTTCTTC.

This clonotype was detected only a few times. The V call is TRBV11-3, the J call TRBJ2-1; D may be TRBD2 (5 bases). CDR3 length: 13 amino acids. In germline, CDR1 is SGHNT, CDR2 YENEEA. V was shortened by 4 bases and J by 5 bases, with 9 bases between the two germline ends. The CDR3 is CASSSDSHNEQFF. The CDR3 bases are TGTGCCAGCAGCTCGGACTCTCACAATGAGCAGTTCTTC.

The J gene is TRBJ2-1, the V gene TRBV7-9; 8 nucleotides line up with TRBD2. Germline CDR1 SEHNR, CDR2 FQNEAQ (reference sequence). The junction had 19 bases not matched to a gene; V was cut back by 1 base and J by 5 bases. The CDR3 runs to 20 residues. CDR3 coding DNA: TGTGCCAGCAGCTTAGGATGGGTAGAACTAGCGGAGACCGTCGACAATGAGCAGTTCTTC. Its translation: CASSLGWVELAETVDNEQFF.

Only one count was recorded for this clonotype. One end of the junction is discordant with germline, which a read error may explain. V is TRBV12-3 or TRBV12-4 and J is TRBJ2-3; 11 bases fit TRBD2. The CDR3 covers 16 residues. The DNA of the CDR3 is TGTGCCAGCAGTCTCGGACTAGCGGGTATCACAGATACGCGGTATTTT. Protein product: CASSLGLAGITDTRYF.

In nucleotides, the CDR3 is TGCAGCGCCCTTTACCCGGACAGGGTAGGAGAGACCCAGTACTTC. Residues: CSALYPDRVGETQYF. This rearrangement joins TRBV29-1 to TRBJ2-5; 8 bases are a match to TRBD1. Trimming cost V 7 bases and J 4 bases; bases outside gene matches: 14. The CDR3 length is 15 residues. From germline, CDR1 is SQVTM and CDR2 ANQGSEA.

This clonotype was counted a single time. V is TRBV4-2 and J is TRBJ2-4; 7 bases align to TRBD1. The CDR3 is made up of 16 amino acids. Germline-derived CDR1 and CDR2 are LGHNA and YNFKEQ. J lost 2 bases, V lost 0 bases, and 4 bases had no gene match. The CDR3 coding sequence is TGTGCCAGCAGCCAAGAGCAGGGGGACCCCAAAAACATTCAGTACTTC. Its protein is CASSQEQGDPKNIQYF.

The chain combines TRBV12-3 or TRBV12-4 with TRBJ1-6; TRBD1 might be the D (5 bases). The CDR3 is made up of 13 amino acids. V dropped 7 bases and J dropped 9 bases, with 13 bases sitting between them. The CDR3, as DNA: TGTGCCAGCACCACGGGACGGACTTCACCCCTCCACTTT. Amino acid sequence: CASTTGRTSPLHF.

The CDR3 protein is CSALTTRSSYNEQFF. CDR3 DNA: TGCAGTGCGCTTACGACTAGGAGTTCCTACAATGAGCAGTTCTTC. The J gene is TRBJ2-1, the V gene TRBV20-1; the D gene is possibly TRBD2 (6 bases). In germline, CDR1 is DFQATT, CDR2 SNEGSKA (reference sequence). This CDR3 is 15 amino acids long. V was shortened by 6 bases and J by 1 base, with 16 bases between the two germline ends.

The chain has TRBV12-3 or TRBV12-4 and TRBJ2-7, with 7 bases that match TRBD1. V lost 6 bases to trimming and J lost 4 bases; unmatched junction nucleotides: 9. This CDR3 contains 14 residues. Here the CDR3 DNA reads TGTGCCAGCAGGATTACAGGGGAGAGGTACGAGCAGTACTTC. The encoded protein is CASRITGERYEQYF.